Each of the 11 T cell receptor beta chains below was sequenced from the same sample in a study of T cell responses to AZD1222 COVID-19 vaccine. This table comes from immunoSEQ multiplex PCR, and its TCRdb copy is limited to in-frame clones, with some not included. Of tens of thousands of clones listed, roughly 87% are singletons. The sequencing used peripheral blood, collected on day 0 of AZD1222 vaccination. The receptors derive from an adult in good health.

J is TRBJ1-2 and V is TRBV7-9; 7 bases align to TRBD1. CDR1 and CDR2 (germline): SEHNR, FQNEAQ (reference sequence). V was pared by 5 bases and J by 5 bases, with 8 bases of the junction left unmatched. CDR3 length equals 14 residues. The chain's CDR3 is CASSPDGQAYGYTF. The CDR3 bases are TGTGCCAGCAGCCCAGACGGACAGGCTTATGGCTACACCTTC.

The rearrangement uses TRBV28 and TRBJ2-5, with 12 bases matching TRBD2. CDR3 length: 16 amino acids. Germline CDR1 reads MDHEN; CDR2 reads SYDVKM. V lost 6 bases to trimming and J lost 5 bases; unmatched junction nucleotides: 10. CDR3 in DNA: TGTGCCAGCAGCCAGTCTAGCGGGGGGGCTGTGGAGACCCAGTACTTC. This translates into CASSQSSGGAVETQYF.

The chain links TRBV7-9 to TRBJ1-1, with D uncertain. The CDR3 is 15 residues long. The V end lost 5 bases, the J end lost 1 base, and 14 bases lay between the germline ends. Looked up from germline, CDR1 is SEHNR and CDR2 is FQNEAQ (reference sequence). The CDR3 reads CASSPNLRENTEAFF. In DNA form, the CDR3 reads TGTGCCAGCAGCCCGAATCTCCGGGAGAACACTGAAGCTTTCTTT.

The chain is built from TRBV24-1 and TRBJ1-1; D is ambiguous. The CDR3 loop spans 12 amino acids. Germline V lookup: CDR1 KGHDR, CDR2 SFDVKD. Between the trimmed V and J ends, which lost 4 bases and 11 bases, there was a span of 13 bases. CDR3 sequence (DNA): TGTGCCACCAGTGAGGGCGAAGGGAGGGCTTTCTTT. Protein sequence: CATSEGEGRAFF.

CDR3 DNA sequence: TGTGCCAGCTCACCATCCCCACCAGGGTCGGGAAACACCATATATTTT. The encoded protein is CASSPSPPGSGNTIYF. This chain connects TRBV18 to TRBJ1-3; TRBD1 might be the D (5 bases). CDR3 size: 16 residues. V lost 2 bases to trimming and J lost 4 bases, with 15 bases between them. Germline V gene data show CDR1 as KGHSH and CDR2 as LQKENI.

This clone was seen a handful of times. The gene calls are TRBV25-1 and TRBJ1-6; D not certain. In germline, CDR1 is MGHDK, CDR2 SYGVNS. There are 15 residues in the CDR3. The V and J ends lost 2 bases and 4 bases respectively, with 9 bases between them. The CDR3 here is CASSEVGEYNSPLHF. For the CDR3, the DNA is TGTGCCAGCAGTGAAGTTGGAGAGTATAATTCACCCCTCCACTTT.

This rearrangement joins TRBV7-2 to TRBJ2-3; 8 bases are a match to TRBD2. Germline V CDR1 and CDR2: SGHTA, FQGNSA. Trimming cost V 5 bases and J 5 bases; bases outside gene matches: 6. The CDR3 extends over 14 amino acids. This chain's CDR3 is CASSIGGAVDTQYF. The CDR3 bases are TGTGCCAGCAGCATCGGGGGGGCCGTAGATACGCAGTATTTT.

The rearrangement uses TRBV9 and TRBJ1-2, with a possible D match to TRBD1 (5 bases). CDR1 SGDLS and CDR2 YYNGEE come from the germline V gene. The ends were cut back, 3 bases at V and 8 bases at J, with 17 bases in the middle. The CDR3 sequence is 14 residues long. The CDR3 loop is CASSAREGPGGYTF. CDR3 coding DNA: TGTGCCAGCAGCGCCAGGGAAGGCCCTGGAGGCTACACCTTC.

This chain links TRBV10-1 with TRBJ2-3; possibly TRBD1 or TRBD2 for D (5 bases each). The V and J ends lost 0 bases and 5 bases respectively, with 15 bases between them. The CDR3 has 16 residues. Germline CDR1 is WNHNN and CDR2 is SYGVQD (reference sequence). CDR3 nucleotide sequence: TGCGCCAGCAGTGAGTCAGGGACGAGGTTCAAAGATACGCAGTATTTT. Its translation: CASSESGTRFKDTQYF.

This chain joins TRBV2 and TRBJ1-1; 7 nucleotides agree with TRBD1. V lost 6 bases to trimming and J lost 3 bases; unmatched junction nucleotides: 4. The CDR3 is 13 residues long. Per the germline V gene, CDR1 is SNHLY and CDR2 is FYNNEI. The CDR3 nucleotides are TGTGCCAGCAGAGGGGGCAGGGACACTGAAGCTTTCTTT. It codes for CASRGGRDTEAFF.

This clone was counted a single time. This chain uses TRBV7-2 with TRBJ2-3, with 7 nucleotides matching TRBD1. The CDR3 has 12 amino acids. The junction had 7 bases not matched to a gene; V was cut back by 5 bases and J by 11 bases. Germline V CDR1 and CDR2: SGHTA, FQGNSA. The CDR3 loop reads CASSLDPGGQYF. The CDR3 bases are TGTGCCAGCAGCCTGGACCCAGGGGGGCAGTATTTT.